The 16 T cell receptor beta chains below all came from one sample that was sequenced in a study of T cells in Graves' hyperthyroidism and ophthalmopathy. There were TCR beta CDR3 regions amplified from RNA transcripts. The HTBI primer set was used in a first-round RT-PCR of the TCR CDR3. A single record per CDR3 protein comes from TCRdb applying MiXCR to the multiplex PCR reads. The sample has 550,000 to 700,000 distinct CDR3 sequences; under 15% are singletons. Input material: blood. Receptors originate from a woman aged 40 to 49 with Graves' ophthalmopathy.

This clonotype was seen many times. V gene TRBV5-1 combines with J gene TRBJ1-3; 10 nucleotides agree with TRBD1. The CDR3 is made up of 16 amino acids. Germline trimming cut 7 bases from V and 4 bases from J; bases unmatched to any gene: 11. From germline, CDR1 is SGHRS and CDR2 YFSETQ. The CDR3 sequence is CASRTGTGVSGNTIYF. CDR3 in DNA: TGCGCCAGCCGTACCGGGACAGGGGTTTCCGGAAACACCATATATTTT.

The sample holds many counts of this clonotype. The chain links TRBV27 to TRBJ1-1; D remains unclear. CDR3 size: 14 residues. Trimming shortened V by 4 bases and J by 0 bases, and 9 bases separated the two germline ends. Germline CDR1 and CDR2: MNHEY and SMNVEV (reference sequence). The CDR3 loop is CASSSYRMNTEAFF. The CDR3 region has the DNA TGTGCCAGCAGTTCTTACCGGATGAACACTGAAGCTTTCTTT.

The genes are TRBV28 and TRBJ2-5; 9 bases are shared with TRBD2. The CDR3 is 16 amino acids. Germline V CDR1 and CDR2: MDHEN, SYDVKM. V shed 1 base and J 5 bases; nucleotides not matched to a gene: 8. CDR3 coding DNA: TGTGCCAGCAGTTTATCGGCGGGAGGGCCACGGGAGACCCAGTACTTC. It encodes CASSLSAGGPRETQYF.

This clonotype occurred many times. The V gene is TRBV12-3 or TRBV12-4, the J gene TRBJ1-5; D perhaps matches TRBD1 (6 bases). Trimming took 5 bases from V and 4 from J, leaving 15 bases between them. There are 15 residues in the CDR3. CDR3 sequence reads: CASSLGRGGNQPQHF. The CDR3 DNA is TGTGCCAGCAGTCTAGGGAGGGGGGGGAATCAGCCCCAGCATTTT.

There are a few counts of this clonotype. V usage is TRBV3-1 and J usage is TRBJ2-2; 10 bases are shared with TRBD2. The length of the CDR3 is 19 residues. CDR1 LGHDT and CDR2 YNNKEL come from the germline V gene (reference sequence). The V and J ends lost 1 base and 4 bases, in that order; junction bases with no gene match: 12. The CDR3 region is CASSQVLAGVADGTGELFF. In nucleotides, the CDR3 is TGTGCCAGCAGCCAAGTTCTAGCGGGAGTGGCCGATGGCACCGGGGAGCTGTTTTTT.

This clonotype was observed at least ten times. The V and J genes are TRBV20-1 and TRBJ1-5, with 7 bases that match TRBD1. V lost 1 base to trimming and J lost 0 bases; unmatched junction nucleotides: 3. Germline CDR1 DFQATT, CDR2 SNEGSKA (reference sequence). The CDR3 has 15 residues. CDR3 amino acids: CSARGQGYSNQPQHF. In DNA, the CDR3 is TGCAGTGCTAGAGGACAGGGCTATAGCAATCAGCCCCAGCATTTT.

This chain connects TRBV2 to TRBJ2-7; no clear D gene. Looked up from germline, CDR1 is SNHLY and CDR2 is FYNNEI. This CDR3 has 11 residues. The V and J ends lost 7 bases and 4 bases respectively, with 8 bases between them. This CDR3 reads CASTLDYEQYF. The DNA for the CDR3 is TGTGCCAGCACCCTTGATTACGAGCAGTACTTC.

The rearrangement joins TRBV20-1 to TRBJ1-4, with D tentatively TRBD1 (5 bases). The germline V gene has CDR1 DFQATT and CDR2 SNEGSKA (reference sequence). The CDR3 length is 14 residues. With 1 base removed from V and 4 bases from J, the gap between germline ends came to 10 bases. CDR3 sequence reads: CSARGPGVNEKLFF. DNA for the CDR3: TGCAGTGCTAGAGGACCGGGGGTTAATGAAAAACTGTTTTTT.

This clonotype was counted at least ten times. Here the CDR3 reads CASSAGPTGTEAFF. DNA for the CDR3: TGTGCCAGCAGCGCGGGGCCAACGGGGACTGAAGCTTTCTTT. V is TRBV9 and J is TRBJ1-1; D is perhaps TRBD1 (5 bases). V lost 3 bases, J lost 5 bases, and 14 bases lay in between. Germline CDR1 and CDR2: SGDLS and YYNGEE. The CDR3 sequence is 14 residues long.

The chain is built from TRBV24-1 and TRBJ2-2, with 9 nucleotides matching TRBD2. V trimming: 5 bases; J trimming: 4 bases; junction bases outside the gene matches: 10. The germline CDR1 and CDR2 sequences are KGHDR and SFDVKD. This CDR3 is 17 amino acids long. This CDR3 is CATSAVTGTSSTGELFF. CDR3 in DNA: TGTGCCACCAGTGCTGTGACCGGGACTAGCAGCACCGGGGAGCTGTTTTTT.

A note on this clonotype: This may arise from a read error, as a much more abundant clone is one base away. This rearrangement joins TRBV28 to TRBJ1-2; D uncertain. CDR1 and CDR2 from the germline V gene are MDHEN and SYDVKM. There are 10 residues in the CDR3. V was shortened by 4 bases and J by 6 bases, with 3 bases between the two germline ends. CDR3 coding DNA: TGTGCCAGCAGTTCCAATGGCTACACCTTC. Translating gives CASSSNGYTF.

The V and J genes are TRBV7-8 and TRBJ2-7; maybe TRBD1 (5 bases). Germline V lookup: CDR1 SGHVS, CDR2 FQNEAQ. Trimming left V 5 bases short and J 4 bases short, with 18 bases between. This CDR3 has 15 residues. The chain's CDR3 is CASSPFRGAPYEQYF. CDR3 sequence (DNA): TGTGCCAGCAGCCCATTCCGTGGGGCACCTTACGAGCAGTACTTC.

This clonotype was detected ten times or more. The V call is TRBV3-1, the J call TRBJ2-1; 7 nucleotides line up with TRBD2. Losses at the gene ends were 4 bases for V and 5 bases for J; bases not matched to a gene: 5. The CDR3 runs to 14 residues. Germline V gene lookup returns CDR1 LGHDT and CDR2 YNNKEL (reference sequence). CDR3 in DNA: TGTGCCAGCAGCCCGACTAGCCGAAACAATGAGCAGTTCTTC. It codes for CASSPTSRNNEQFF.

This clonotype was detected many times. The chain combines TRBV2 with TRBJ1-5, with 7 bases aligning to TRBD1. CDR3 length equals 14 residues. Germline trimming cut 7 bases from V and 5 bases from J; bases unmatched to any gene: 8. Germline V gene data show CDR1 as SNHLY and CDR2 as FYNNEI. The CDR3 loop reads CASKPTGTDQPQHF. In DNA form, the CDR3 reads TGTGCCAGCAAACCGACAGGGACCGATCAGCCCCAGCATTTT.

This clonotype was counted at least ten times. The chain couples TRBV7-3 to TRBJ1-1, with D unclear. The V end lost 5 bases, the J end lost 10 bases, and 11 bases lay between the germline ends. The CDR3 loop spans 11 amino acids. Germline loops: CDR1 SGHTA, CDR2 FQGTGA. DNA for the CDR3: TGTGCCAGCAGCCCGCCCCCGGTAGCTTTCTTT. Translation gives CASSPPPVAFF.

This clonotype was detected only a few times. CDR3 region: CASSLAGTVYGYTF. The DNA of the CDR3 is TGTGCCAGCAGCTTAGCAGGGACAGTCTATGGCTACACCTTC. The chain is built from TRBV7-9 and TRBJ1-2; TRBD1 agrees at 7 bases. Trimming cost V 0 bases and J 4 bases; bases outside gene matches: 2. Germline loops: CDR1 SEHNR, CDR2 FQNEAQ (reference sequence). The CDR3 has 14 residues.